The 24 T cell receptor beta chains below all came from one sample that was sequenced in a study of blood T cell repertoires in COVID-19 (TCRdb year 2020). The library was built by means of the immunoSEQ multiplex PCR assay. Imported from immuneACCESS, the table was reduced by TCRdb to in-frame sequences with V and J called. These copies leave out some clones; in studies compared against another copy, an unresolved V gene accounts for under half, and the cause of the remainder is not known. For this sample there are a few hundred thousand clones; 88% appear just once. The top ten clonotypes cover 3% to 3.5% of the sample. The sequenced material came from PBMCs or T cells enriched from blood (not recorded which). The receptors here all came from a woman between 35 and 50 years old who had been exposed to COVID-19.

This CDR3 is CASSEGQGNHEKLFF. The CDR3 region has the DNA TGTGCCAGCAGCGAAGGACAGGGAAACCATGAAAAACTGTTTTTT. V gene TRBV7-9 combines with J gene TRBJ1-4; 8 nucleotides line up with TRBD1. The CDR3 loop spans 15 amino acids. Germline-derived CDR1 and CDR2 are SEHNR and FQNEAQ (reference sequence). Unmatched junction bases numbered 8, after V lost 5 bases and J lost 6 bases.

The genes are TRBV2 and TRBJ1-1; D is ambiguous. Looked up from germline, CDR1 is SNHLY and CDR2 is FYNNEI. The CDR3 has 17 amino acids. V lost 4 bases and J lost 1, with 19 bases in between. CDR3 sequence (DNA): TGTGCCAGCAGTGCCCCGGGTCCCCCCTCTCGGAACACTGAAGCTTTCTTT. It codes for CASSAPGPPSRNTEAFF.

The gene calls are TRBV18 and TRBJ1-1, with a tentative D call TRBD1 (6 bases). The CDR3 is 15 residues long. The germline V gene encodes CDR1 KGHSH and CDR2 LQKENI. The V gene lost 6 bases and the J gene lost 3 bases, with 17 bases spanning the gap. DNA of the CDR3: TGTGCCAGCTCTTGGGGGCGGGCAGGGGACACTGAAGCTTTCTTT. This codes for CASSWGRAGDTEAFF.

This chain uses TRBV4-1 with TRBJ2-1; TRBD1 matches at 7 bases. CDR3 length: 14 amino acids. The V segment lost 1 base and the J segment 7 bases; nucleotides outside the gene matches: 4. Germline-derived CDR1 and CDR2 are MGHRA and YSYEKL. This CDR3 is CASSQAVTGNEQFF. The CDR3 nucleotides are TGCGCCAGCAGCCAAGCGGTGACAGGGAATGAGCAGTTCTTC.

As concerns this clone: Other DNA sequences in the same sample also yield this CDR3. The chain links TRBV18 to TRBJ2-2, with D tentatively TRBD1 (6 bases). The CDR3 is made up of 14 amino acids. Germline V gene sequence: CDR1 KGHSH, CDR2 LQKENI. V was cut by 3 bases and J by 2 bases, with 7 bases left in between. DNA of the CDR3: TGTGCCAGCTCACCGGACAGAAACACCGGGGAGCTGTTTTTT. The encoded protein is CASSPDRNTGELFF.

The rearrangement uses TRBV28 and TRBJ1-1; D not resolved. CDR1 is MDHEN and CDR2 is SYDVKM in the germline V gene. The CDR3 contains 13 residues. V lost 2 bases, J lost 0 bases, and 4 bases lay in between. The CDR3 sequence is CASSLTMNTEAFF. CDR3 sequence (DNA): TGTGCCAGCAGTTTAACAATGAACACTGAAGCTTTCTTT.

The chain employs TRBV28 and TRBJ1-5; tentative D call: TRBD1 (5 bases). V gave up 2 bases and J gave up 2 bases, with 22 bases separating them. The germline CDR1 and CDR2 sequences are MDHEN and SYDVKM. The CDR3 loop spans 19 amino acids. The CDR3 spells CASSLRDLGTLGGNQPQHF. The CDR3 nucleotides read TGTGCCAGCAGTTTAAGGGACCTCGGGACTCTAGGAGGCAATCAGCCCCAGCATTTT. Filled out from reference TRBV28 and TRBJ1-5, the complete variable domain reads DVKVTQSSRYLVKRTGEKVFLECVQDMDHENMFWYRQDPGLGLRLIYFSYDVKMKEKGDIPEGYSVSREKKERFSLILESASTNQTSMYLCASSLRDLGTLGGNQPQHFGDGTRLSIL.

V and J are TRBV4-3 and TRBJ1-1, with 8 bases matching TRBD1. The V gene's germline CDR1 is LGHNA and CDR2 YSLEER. V dropped 1 base and J dropped 7; count of bases not matched to a gene: 8. The CDR3 contains 15 residues. The CDR3, as DNA: TGCGCCAGCAGCCAAGTTGGACAGGGCAGCAATGAAGCTTTCTTT. It is translated as CASSQVGQGSNEAFF.

Of note for this clone: The sample has other DNA sequences that encode this CDR3 too. V usage is TRBV3-1 (or the pseudogene TRBV3-2) and J usage is TRBJ1-5; perhaps TRBD1 as D (5 bases). V dropped 3 bases and J dropped 4 bases, with 10 bases sitting between them. The CDR3 is 14 amino acids. Germline V gene data show CDR1 as LGHDT and CDR2 as YNNKEL (reference sequence). The CDR3 here is CASSQGQGNQPQHF. CDR3 bases: TGTGCCAGCAGCCAGGGTCAGGGAAATCAGCCCCAGCATTTT.

Concerning this clone: One end of the junction does not line up with germline, which may come from a read error. The chain joins TRBV5-1 to TRBJ2-1, with 10 bases that match TRBD2. The CDR3 has 18 amino acids. The germline gives CDR1 SGHRS, CDR2 YFSETQ. For the CDR3, the DNA is TGTGCCAGCAGCTTGGGGGCTAGCGGGAGTGGAAAATACAATGAGCAGTTCTTC. Translated: CASSLGASGSGKYNEQFF.

The chain recombines TRBV30 with TRBJ1-3; D is unclear. V lost 4 bases, J lost 9 bases, and 13 bases lay in between. Germline CDR1 GTSNPN, CDR2 SVGIG (reference sequence). This CDR3 spans 12 amino acids. The CDR3 sequence is CAWNGVRITIYF. In DNA form, the CDR3 reads TGTGCCTGGAACGGGGTTCGGATCACCATATATTTT.

This clone was seen more than once but under ten times. The genes are TRBV5-1 and TRBJ2-5; 7 bases agree with TRBD2. The CDR3 spans 14 residues. Germline V gene sequence: CDR1 SGHRS, CDR2 YFSETQ. The ends lost 4 bases at V and 5 bases at J; junction bases unmatched: 8. The DNA of the CDR3 is TGCGCCAGCAGCCTCGGGGGGACGCGGGAGACCCAGTACTTC. Its translation: CASSLGGTRETQYF.

The chain is built from TRBV30 and TRBJ1-1; TRBD1 is a possible D gene (5 bases). Looked up from germline, CDR1 is GTSNPN and CDR2 is SVGIG (reference sequence). The V end lost 0 bases, the J end lost 6 bases, and 11 bases lay between the germline ends. The CDR3 length is 13 residues. The CDR3 sequence is CAWSVSGGAEAFF. In DNA, the CDR3 is TGTGCCTGGAGTGTTAGCGGGGGGGCTGAAGCTTTCTTT.

A word on this clone: At one end the junction does not follow the germline gene, possibly because of a read error. This rearrangement joins TRBV5-1 to TRBJ1-2; 9 nucleotides match TRBD1. The germline V gene has CDR1 SGHRS and CDR2 YFSETQ. CDR3 length: 15 amino acids. The CDR3 bases are TGTGCCAGCAGCAGGGAAACGGGACAGGGAGTGGGCTACACCTTC. Protein product: CASSRETGQGVGYTF.

The chain has TRBV11-2 and TRBJ1-2; weak D call: TRBD1 (5 bases). V was trimmed by 0 bases and J by 3 bases, leaving 17 bases between them. The CDR3 is 17 residues long. Germline V gene lookup returns CDR1 SGHAT and CDR2 FQNNGV. The CDR3 spells CASSLDLAGPRYYGYTF. The CDR3, as DNA: TGTGCCAGCAGCTTAGATCTCGCAGGGCCGAGGTACTATGGCTACACCTTC.

The chain links TRBV30 to TRBJ2-4; 11 bases are shared with TRBD1. The germline gives CDR1 GTSNPN, CDR2 SVGIG (reference sequence). This CDR3 is 18 amino acids long. The trim removed 0 bases at V and 7 bases at J, leaving 14 bases unmatched. CDR3: CAWSVYRGTGGSRNIQYF. In DNA, the CDR3 is TGTGCCTGGAGTGTATATAGGGGGACAGGGGGGTCCAGGAACATTCAGTACTTC.

The chain recombines TRBV7-2 with TRBJ2-3, with 9 bases aligning to TRBD2. Germline-derived CDR1 and CDR2 are SGHTA and FQGNSA. This CDR3 spans 19 amino acids. V trimming: 1 base; J trimming: 3 bases; junction bases outside the gene matches: 14. The DNA for the CDR3 is TGTGCCAGCAGCTTAGTGGGTAGCGGGGGATTAGGGAGAACAGATACGCAGTATTTT. This codes for CASSLVGSGGLGRTDTQYF.

The chain links TRBV7-7 to TRBJ1-2; 7 nucleotides align to TRBD1. The CDR3 sequence is 14 residues long. Germline V gene sequence: CDR1 SSHAT, CDR2 FNYEAQ (reference sequence). V lost 3 bases and J lost 6; bases outside the gene matches: 7. The CDR3 protein is CASSFGTALNGYTF. CDR3 in DNA: TGTGCCAGCAGCTTTGGGACAGCTCTTAATGGCTACACCTTC.

This rearrangement joins TRBV12-3 or TRBV12-4 to TRBJ1-2; no clear D gene. V was cut by 1 base and J by 7 bases, with 7 bases left in between. The CDR3 consists of 12 residues. CDR3 loop: CASSLGLTGYTF. CDR3 bases: TGTGCCAGCAGTTTAGGACTTACTGGCTACACCTTC.

V is TRBV5-8 and J is TRBJ2-1; 11 nucleotides align to TRBD2. The CDR3 runs 16 residues. CDR1 is SGHTS, CDR2 YDEGEE, per germline. V trimming: 0 bases; J trimming: 4 bases; junction bases outside the gene matches: 3. As DNA, the CDR3 is TGTGCCAGCAGCTTGGGAGGGACTAGCGGATACAATGAGCAGTTCTTC. It encodes CASSLGGTSGYNEQFF.

There are a few counts of this clone. The chain employs TRBV5-6 and TRBJ2-7, with D possibly being TRBD2 (7 bases). Germline CDR1 SGHDT, CDR2 YYEEEE. CDR3 length equals 14 residues. Trimming left V 2 bases short and J 4 bases short, with 13 bases between. CDR3 sequence (DNA): TGTGCCAGCAGCTTCCGCGGGGGCTCATACGAGCAGTACTTC. Translated: CASSFRGGSYEQYF.

V usage is TRBV3-1 (or the pseudogene TRBV3-2) and J usage is TRBJ2-1; TRBD2 might be the D (6 bases). Trimming removed 2 bases from V and 5 bases from J, with 13 bases in between. Germline loops: CDR1 LGHDT, CDR2 YNNKEL (reference sequence). The CDR3 is 15 amino acids. The CDR3: CASSQSRRDHNEQFF. The CDR3 DNA is TGTGCCAGCAGCCAATCAAGGCGGGATCACAATGAGCAGTTCTTC.

V is TRBV6-5 and J is TRBJ1-1; TRBD1 agrees at 7 bases. The CDR3 sequence is 13 residues long. J gave up 8 bases and V 6 bases, and 9 bases lay outside the gene matches. CDR1 is MNHEY, CDR2 SVGAGI, per germline. The CDR3 bases are TGTGCCAGCAGACCACCGGGACAGAGAGAAGCTTTCTTT. Translation gives CASRPPGQREAFF.

The chain couples TRBV19 to TRBJ1-5, with D maybe TRBD1 (5 bases). Germline V lookup: CDR1 LNHDA, CDR2 SQIVND (reference sequence). The germline V and J ends were trimmed by 2 bases and 6 bases, with 14 bases remaining between them. CDR3 size: 15 residues. The CDR3 sequence is CASSISGGTSQPQHF. DNA of the CDR3: TGTGCCAGTAGTATATCAGGCGGGACCAGTCAGCCCCAGCATTTT.